Listed below are T cell receptor beta chains from one sample, sequenced in a study of T cell repertoires in cytomegalovirus infection. TCRdb reanalysed the reads using MiXCR and keeps one entry per CDR3 protein. The sample holds around 630,000 distinct CDR3 sequences, roughly 26% seen once. The specimen was CD8+ T cells from PBMCs. Receptors were obtained from a human donor in good health (CMV status not recorded). Some clones in this sample may be carry-over from other donors' samples. Both conserved end residues are part of each CDR3. Fields, in order: clone size, V gene, D gene, J gene, CDR3 protein, CDR3 DNA. The D gene is left open where the match is weak. Size is stated for part of the rows, as once, few or many counts, or as a class when the clone is expanded.

abundance: .; v_gene: TRBV29-1; d_gene: .; j_gene: TRBJ1-1; CDR3aa: CSGLRGGTEAFF; CDR3nt: TGCAGCGGCCTTAGGGGCGGCACTGAAGCTTTCTTT
abundance: .; v_gene: TRBV12-3/TRBV12-4; d_gene: TRBD1; j_gene: TRBJ2-5; CDR3aa: CASSRWGQGLQETQYF; CDR3nt: TGTGCCAGCAGTAGATGGGGACAGGGGTTGCAAGAGACCCAGTACTTC
abundance: .; v_gene: TRBV19; d_gene: .; j_gene: TRBJ1-2; CDR3aa: CASSWGLMDYGYTF; CDR3nt: TGTGCCAGTAGCTGGGGGCTAATGGACTATGGCTACACCTTC
abundance: many; v_gene: TRBV12-3/TRBV12-4; d_gene: .; j_gene: TRBJ2-5; CDR3aa: CASTFGGRETQYF; CDR3nt: TGTGCCAGCACCTTCGGGGGTCGGGAGACCCAGTACTTC
abundance: .; v_gene: TRBV7-4; d_gene: TRBD1; j_gene: TRBJ2-2; CDR3aa: CASTFGQGPFANTGELFF; CDR3nt: TGTGCCAGCACCTTCGGACAGGGACCTTTCGCGAACACCGGGGAGCTGTTTTTT
abundance: many; v_gene: TRBV11-2; d_gene: .; j_gene: TRBJ2-3; CDR3aa: CASSLEYFSTDTQYF; CDR3nt: TGTGCCAGCAGCTTAGAGTACTTCAGCACAGATACGCAGTATTTT
abundance: .; v_gene: TRBV6-6; d_gene: TRBD2; j_gene: TRBJ2-5; CDR3aa: CASRGLAGEETQYF; CDR3nt: TGTGCCAGCAGAGGACTAGCGGGGGAAGAGACCCAGTACTTC
abundance: .; v_gene: TRBV3-1; d_gene: .; j_gene: TRBJ2-1; CDR3aa: CASSFIGGNYNEQFF; CDR3nt: TGTGCCAGCAGCTTCATCGGGGGCAACTACAATGAGCAGTTCTTC
abundance: .; v_gene: TRBV20-1; d_gene: .; j_gene: TRBJ1-1; CDR3aa: CSARGGTEAFF; CDR3nt: TGCAGTGCTAGAGGGGGTACTGAAGCTTTCTTT
abundance: few; v_gene: TRBV7-9; d_gene: .; j_gene: TRBJ2-5; CDR3aa: CASSGNQETQYF; CDR3nt: TGTGCCAGCAGCGGTAACCAAGAGACCCAGTACTTC
abundance: .; v_gene: TRBV27; d_gene: .; j_gene: TRBJ2-1; CDR3aa: CASSPGVSYNEQFF; CDR3nt: TGTGCCAGCAGTCCGGGAGTCTCCTACAATGAGCAGTTCTTC
abundance: .; v_gene: TRBV7-4; d_gene: TRBD2; j_gene: TRBJ2-1; CDR3aa: CANSLAGRHEQFF; CDR3nt: TGTGCCAACAGCTTAGCGGGCCGCCATGAGCAGTTCTTC
abundance: many; v_gene: TRBV19; d_gene: .; j_gene: TRBJ2-1; CDR3aa: CASSLHPSYNEQFF; CDR3nt: TGTGCCAGTAGTCTCCATCCTTCCTACAATGAGCAGTTCTTC
abundance: few; v_gene: TRBV12-5; d_gene: TRBD1; j_gene: TRBJ1-2; CDR3aa: CASGLGGQEKPNYGYTF; CDR3nt: TGTGCTAGTGGTCTGGGGGGACAGGAGAAACCTAACTATGGCTACACCTTC
abundance: .; v_gene: TRBV4-3; d_gene: TRBD1; j_gene: TRBJ1-2; CDR3aa: CASSQETGINNYGYTF; CDR3nt: TGCGCCAGCAGCCAAGAGACAGGGATAAATAACTATGGCTACACCTTC
abundance: .; v_gene: TRBV11-2; d_gene: .; j_gene: TRBJ2-3; CDR3aa: CASSFRGGVLTDTQYF; CDR3nt: TGTGCCAGCAGCTTCAGGGGGGGGGTCCTCACAGATACGCAGTATTTT
abundance: .; v_gene: TRBV14; d_gene: .; j_gene: TRBJ1-1; CDR3aa: CASSQAKRTLPSEAFF; CDR3nt: TGTGCCAGCAGCCAAGCCAAACGGACCCTCCCCTCTGAAGCTTTCTTT
abundance: many; v_gene: TRBV7-6; d_gene: .; j_gene: TRBJ2-3; CDR3aa: CASSFQPASTDTQYF; CDR3nt: TGTGCCAGCAGCTTTCAGCCAGCTAGCACAGATACGCAGTATTTT
abundance: many; v_gene: TRBV6-1; d_gene: TRBD1; j_gene: TRBJ1-3; CDR3aa: CASNAGTAFSGNTIYF; CDR3nt: TGTGCCAGCAACGCCGGGACAGCTTTCTCTGGAAACACCATATATTTT
abundance: .; v_gene: TRBV29-1; d_gene: TRBD1; j_gene: TRBJ2-1; CDR3aa: CSAEDRGYEQFF; CDR3nt: TGCAGCGCTGAGGACAGGGGGTATGAGCAGTTCTTC
abundance: .; v_gene: TRBV11-3; d_gene: TRBD1; j_gene: TRBJ1-1; CDR3aa: CASSLRQGITEAFF; CDR3nt: TGTGCCAGCAGCCTCCGACAGGGTATAACTGAAGCTTTCTTT
abundance: many; v_gene: TRBV28; d_gene: .; j_gene: TRBJ1-5; CDR3aa: CASSLPLSQPQHF; CDR3nt: TGTGCCAGCAGTTTACCCTTAAGCCAGCCCCAGCATTTT
abundance: .; v_gene: TRBV6-6; d_gene: TRBD1; j_gene: TRBJ2-3; CDR3aa: CASSGTGHGADTQYF; CDR3nt: TGTGCCAGCAGTGGGACAGGGCACGGTGCAGATACGCAGTATTTT
abundance: .; v_gene: TRBV4-3; d_gene: .; j_gene: TRBJ2-3; CDR3aa: CASSQVYPEDFTDTQYF; CDR3nt: TGCGCCAGCAGCCAAGTCTATCCTGAGGACTTCACAGATACGCAGTATTTT
abundance: .; v_gene: TRBV6-2/TRBV6-3; d_gene: .; j_gene: TRBJ2-1; CDR3aa: CASSYSKSVRSSYNEQFF; CDR3nt: TGTGCCAGCAGTTACTCGAAATCGGTTAGAAGCTCCTACAATGAGCAGTTCTTC
abundance: many; v_gene: TRBV28; d_gene: TRBD2; j_gene: TRBJ2-1; CDR3aa: CASSFTLAGYDEQFF; CDR3nt: TGTGCCAGCAGTTTCACCCTAGCGGGGTATGATGAGCAGTTCTTC
abundance: few; v_gene: TRBV6-2/TRBV6-3; d_gene: TRBD1; j_gene: TRBJ1-5; CDR3aa: CASSYSQRDRGRNQPQHF; CDR3nt: TGTGCCAGCAGTTACTCTCAGAGGGACAGGGGGCGGAATCAGCCCCAGCATTTT
abundance: few; v_gene: TRBV12-3/TRBV12-4; d_gene: .; j_gene: TRBJ1-5; CDR3aa: CASSPSGLGRPSGQPQHF; CDR3nt: TGTGCCAGCAGTCCTAGTGGGCTAGGACGGCCTAGTGGTCAGCCCCAGCATTTT
abundance: .; v_gene: TRBV28; d_gene: .; j_gene: TRBJ2-7; CDR3aa: CASSLWGFHEQYF; CDR3nt: TGTGCCAGCAGTTTATGGGGGTTCCACGAGCAGTACTTC
abundance: .; v_gene: TRBV28; d_gene: .; j_gene: TRBJ2-3; CDR3aa: CASGREDIDTQYF; CDR3nt: TGTGCCAGTGGGAGAGAAGATATAGATACGCAGTATTTT
abundance: few; v_gene: TRBV27; d_gene: .; j_gene: TRBJ1-1; CDR3aa: CASSPRGRTNTEAFF; CDR3nt: TGTGCCAGCAGCCCAAGGGGACGGACGAACACTGAAGCTTTCTTT
abundance: few; v_gene: TRBV5-5; d_gene: TRBD1; j_gene: TRBJ1-2; CDR3aa: CASSFGTGKGYTF; CDR3nt: TGTGCCAGCAGTTTCGGGACAGGGAAGGGCTACACCTTC
abundance: few; v_gene: TRBV23-1; d_gene: .; j_gene: TRBJ1-2; CDR3aa: CASSQGRDFLYGYTF; CDR3nt: TGCGCCAGCAGTCAAGGACGCGATTTTCTCTATGGCTACACCTTC
abundance: .; v_gene: TRBV28; d_gene: .; j_gene: TRBJ2-3; CDR3aa: CASTEQGWTDTQYF; CDR3nt: TGTGCCAGCACCGAACAGGGCTGGACAGATACGCAGTATTTT
abundance: few; v_gene: TRBV11-1; d_gene: .; j_gene: TRBJ2-1; CDR3aa: CASSIKPGAASEQFF; CDR3nt: TGTGCCAGCAGCATCAAACCCGGGGCAGCTTCTGAGCAGTTCTTC
abundance: many; v_gene: TRBV7-2; d_gene: .; j_gene: TRBJ1-4; CDR3aa: CASSLYRDPNEKLFF; CDR3nt: TGTGCCAGCAGCTTATACCGGGACCCAAATGAAAAACTGTTTTTT
abundance: .; v_gene: TRBV7-3; d_gene: .; j_gene: TRBJ2-5; CDR3aa: CASSPGGPGETQYF; CDR3nt: TGTGCCAGCAGCCCGGGTGGACCGGGAGAGACCCAGTACTTC
abundance: .; v_gene: TRBV19; d_gene: TRBD1; j_gene: TRBJ1-2; CDR3aa: CASSLGQGRIEGYGYTF; CDR3nt: TGTGCCAGTAGTCTCGGACAGGGGAGAATTGAGGGGTATGGCTACACCTTC
abundance: few; v_gene: TRBV5-3; d_gene: TRBD1; j_gene: TRBJ2-2; CDR3aa: CARSLLRTGTSYHPNTGELFF; CDR3nt: TGTGCCAGAAGCTTGCTTCGGACAGGGACCTCGTATCACCCGAACACCGGGGAGCTGTTTTTT
abundance: few; v_gene: TRBV7-3; d_gene: .; j_gene: TRBJ1-1; CDR3aa: CASSLAGGQANTEAFF; CDR3nt: TGTGCCAGCAGCTTAGCTGGTGGGCAGGCCAACACTGAAGCTTTCTTT
abundance: .; v_gene: TRBV13; d_gene: .; j_gene: TRBJ1-2; CDR3aa: CASSPRAGGVYGYTF; CDR3nt: TGTGCCAGCAGCCCTCGGGCCGGGGGGGTCTATGGCTACACCTTC
abundance: few; v_gene: TRBV19; d_gene: .; j_gene: TRBJ2-2; CDR3aa: CASSSLGGTNTGELFF; CDR3nt: TGTGCCAGTAGTAGCCTCGGGGGAACGAACACCGGGGAGCTGTTTTTT
abundance: .; v_gene: TRBV10-2; d_gene: .; j_gene: TRBJ2-1; CDR3aa: CATLLEGGQFF; CDR3nt: TGCGCCACCCTTCTGGAGGGGGGGCAGTTCTTC
abundance: few; v_gene: TRBV28; d_gene: .; j_gene: TRBJ2-3; CDR3aa: CASSLRGRGGSTDTQYF; CDR3nt: TGTGCCAGCAGTCTCAGGGGGCGCGGGGGGAGCACAGATACGCAGTATTTT
abundance: .; v_gene: TRBV5-1; d_gene: TRBD2; j_gene: TRBJ2-2; CDR3aa: CASSLEGLAGGSATGELFF; CDR3nt: TGCGCCAGCAGCTTGGAAGGACTAGCGGGGGGTAGCGCCACCGGGGAGCTGTTTTTT
abundance: .; v_gene: TRBV7-9; d_gene: .; j_gene: TRBJ2-7; CDR3aa: CASSRGTFYEQYF; CDR3nt: TGTGCCAGCAGTAGGGGGACCTTCTACGAGCAGTACTTC
abundance: .; v_gene: TRBV7-9; d_gene: .; j_gene: TRBJ1-2; CDR3aa: CASRPSTDGSGYGYTF; CDR3nt: TGTGCCAGCAGACCGTCAACGGACGGGTCTGGGTATGGCTACACCTTC
abundance: many; v_gene: TRBV11-2; d_gene: .; j_gene: TRBJ1-3; CDR3aa: CASSLSLRVSGNTIYF; CDR3nt: TGTGCCAGCAGCTTATCCCTCAGGGTCTCTGGAAACACCATATATTTT
abundance: many; v_gene: TRBV7-2; d_gene: .; j_gene: TRBJ2-5; CDR3aa: CASSSTRTVRETQYF; CDR3nt: TGTGCCAGCAGCTCCACCCGGACAGTCCGGGAGACCCAGTACTTC
abundance: few; v_gene: TRBV7-9; d_gene: TRBD1; j_gene: TRBJ2-1; CDR3aa: CASSDRDSMSYNEQFF; CDR3nt: TGTGCCAGCAGCGACCGGGACAGCATGTCCTACAATGAGCAGTTCTTC
abundance: .; v_gene: TRBV7-1; d_gene: TRBD2; j_gene: TRBJ2-1; CDR3aa: CASSHNSGGANEQFF; CDR3nt: TGTGCCAGCAGTCACAACAGCGGGGGGGCCAATGAGCAGTTCTTC
abundance: many; v_gene: TRBV7-9; d_gene: .; j_gene: TRBJ1-5; CDR3aa: CASSLGKGSQPQHF; CDR3nt: TGTGCCAGCAGCTTAGGTAAAGGTTCTCAGCCCCAGCATTTT
abundance: .; v_gene: TRBV7-9; d_gene: TRBD1; j_gene: TRBJ2-2; CDR3aa: CASSAGTGKPGELFF; CDR3nt: TGTGCCAGCAGCGCCGGGACAGGGAAGCCCGGGGAGCTGTTTTTT
abundance: many; v_gene: TRBV7-2; d_gene: TRBD2; j_gene: TRBJ2-1; CDR3aa: CASSQGLAGGRRYEQFF; CDR3nt: TGTGCCAGCAGCCAGGGACTAGCGGGGGGCCGCCGATATGAGCAGTTCTTC
abundance: .; v_gene: TRBV7-6; d_gene: .; j_gene: TRBJ2-3; CDR3aa: CASSALMTDTQYF; CDR3nt: TGTGCCAGCAGCGCACTAATGACAGATACGCAGTATTTT
abundance: many; v_gene: TRBV7-9; d_gene: TRBD1; j_gene: TRBJ2-7; CDR3aa: CASSRGQAPYEQYF; CDR3nt: TGTGCCAGCAGCCGGGGACAGGCCCCTTACGAGCAGTACTTC
abundance: .; v_gene: TRBV10-1; d_gene: .; j_gene: TRBJ2-3; CDR3aa: CASSDTLDTQYF; CDR3nt: TGCGCCAGCAGTGACACGTTAGATACGCAGTATTTT
abundance: many; v_gene: TRBV28; d_gene: .; j_gene: TRBJ1-1; CDR3aa: CASSLTSRTDDTEAFF; CDR3nt: TGTGCCAGCAGTCTCACATCCCGGACGGATGACACTGAAGCTTTCTTT
abundance: .; v_gene: TRBV28; d_gene: TRBD1; j_gene: TRBJ1-6; CDR3aa: CASSFTPDREYNSPLHF; CDR3nt: TGTGCCAGCAGCTTTACGCCAGACAGGGAGTATAATTCACCCCTCCACTTT